The count of the clone carrying this T cell receptor beta chain is one. This sample stems from a study of control samples from healthy donors and cancer patients. The data were produced by immunoSEQ multiplex PCR, yet TCRdb's version contains in-frame clones alone and is incomplete. The sample includes over 100,000 clones, 92% seen only once; the top ten take about 1.9%. Sequencing was carried out using blood. This clonotype was sampled from a woman in her fifties or sixties in good health.

CDR3 sequence reads: CASSLESGQPQHF. For the CDR3, the DNA is TGTGCCAGCAGCTTAGAAAGTGGCCAGCCCCAGCATTTT. The J gene is TRBJ1-5, the V gene TRBV7-9; D not certain. Germline lookup yields CDR1 SEHNR and CDR2 FQNEAQ (reference sequence). With 1 base removed from V and 7 bases from J, the gap between germline ends came to 8 bases. This CDR3 has 13 residues.